One and the same sample provided the 15 T cell receptor beta chains below, sequenced in a study of blood T cell repertoires in COVID-19. Here immunoSEQ multiplex PCR was the method, and the copy in TCRdb shows in-frame clones only, minus some. Of about 440,000 clones listed, about nine tenths are singletons. The sequenced material came from PBMCs or T cells enriched from blood (not recorded which). These receptors came from a man younger than 35 who had recovered from COVID-19.

The V and J genes are TRBV5-4 and TRBJ2-2, with no clear D. The V gene's germline CDR1 is SGHNT and CDR2 YYREEE (reference sequence). The ends were cut back, 3 bases at V and 5 bases at J, with 11 bases in the middle. The CDR3 is 14 residues long. This CDR3 is CASSSPTGTGELFF. CDR3 DNA sequence: TGTGCCAGCAGCTCTCCGACCGGGACCGGGGAGCTGTTTTTT.

This clone appeared a single time. This chain links TRBV4-1 with TRBJ2-2; the D gene is possibly TRBD1 (5 bases). Trimming removed 4 bases at V and 4 bases at J, with 13 bases between. Looked up from germline, CDR1 is MGHRA and CDR2 is YSYEKL. The CDR3 extends over 15 amino acids. The CDR3 DNA reads TGCGCCAGCAGCCTCGCTAGTGGGGCCACCGGGGAGCTGTTTTTT. Encoded protein: CASSLASGATGELFF.

The V call is TRBV3-1 (or the pseudogene TRBV3-2), the J call TRBJ1-5; 7 bases line up with TRBD1. The CDR3 totals 14 residues. V was clipped by 3 bases and J by 6 bases; unmatched bases: 5. CDR1 is LGHDT, CDR2 YNNKEL, per germline (reference sequence). The DNA for the CDR3 is TGTGCCAGCAGCCACGGACAGGTCCCTCAGCCCCAGCATTTT. It specifies CASSHGQVPQPQHF.

The V gene is TRBV21-1, the J gene TRBJ1-2; the listed D gene, TRBD1, was not tested against the DNA. TRBV21-1 is a recognized pseudogene. CDR3 length: 16 residues. The CDR3: CASSKVWAGNTYGYTF. The CDR3 DNA sequence: TGTGCCAGCAGCAAAGTTTGGGCAGGGAACACCTATGGCTACACCTTC.

The rearrangement uses TRBV12-3 or TRBV12-4 and TRBJ2-7; 8 nucleotides align to TRBD1. The CDR3 consists of 13 residues. V shed 4 bases, J shed 2 bases, and the junction held 1 base outside the gene matches. The CDR3 protein is CASSYRGTYEQYF. For the CDR3, the DNA is TGTGCCAGCAGTTACAGGGGGACCTACGAGCAGTACTTC.

V and J are TRBV28 and TRBJ2-7, with 9 nucleotides matching TRBD1. From germline, CDR1 is MDHEN and CDR2 SYDVKM. The CDR3 runs to 15 residues. V dropped 5 bases and J dropped 2; count of bases not matched to a gene: 7. CDR3 nucleotide sequence: TGTGCCAGCAGTCTGGGGACAGGGATAGCCTACGAGCAGTACTTC. Translated, it gives CASSLGTGIAYEQYF.

This chain links TRBV30 with TRBJ1-2; 7 bases agree with TRBD1. CDR1 GTSNPN and CDR2 SVGIG come from the germline V gene (reference sequence). There are 12 residues in the CDR3. J gave up 9 bases and V 5 bases, and 9 bases lay outside the gene matches. The CDR3 loop reads CAWSPQGGRYTF. The CDR3 coding sequence is TGTGCCTGGTCTCCTCAGGGGGGTCGCTACACCTTC. The variable domain in full, with the rest retrieved from reference TRBV30 and TRBJ1-2, is SQTIHQWPATLVQPVGSPLSLECTVEGTSNPNLYWYRQAAGRGLQLLFYSVGIGQISSEVPQNLSASRPQDRQFILSSKKLLLSDSGFYLCAWSPQGGRYTFGSGTRLTVV.

The chain links TRBV27 to TRBJ2-1; D is possibly TRBD2 (6 bases). Trimming pared 3 bases from V and 3 bases from J, leaving 9 bases between. CDR1 is MNHEY, CDR2 SMNVEV, per germline (reference sequence). The CDR3 spans 14 residues. CDR3 in amino acids: CASSFSGLYNEQFF. The CDR3 DNA sequence: TGTGCCAGCAGTTTCAGCGGGCTCTACAATGAGCAGTTCTTC.

In the case of this clone: Within the sample, other DNA sequences also encode this same CDR3. V usage is TRBV20-1 and J usage is TRBJ1-1; tentatively, D is TRBD1 (6 bases). The germline CDR1 and CDR2 sequences are DFQATT and SNEGSKA (reference sequence). This CDR3 comprises 11 residues. The V gene lost 5 bases and the J gene lost 5 bases, with 9 bases spanning the gap. The CDR3 sequence is CSAPQGTEAFF. As DNA, the CDR3 is TGCAGTGCTCCGCAGGGGACTGAAGCTTTCTTT.

This chain connects TRBV28 to TRBJ1-2; D remains ambiguous. There are 13 residues in the CDR3. The V and J ends lost 5 bases and 6 bases respectively, with 13 bases between them. Germline V gene data show CDR1 as MDHEN and CDR2 as SYDVKM. The chain's CDR3 is CASSAGGSHGYTF. The CDR3 coding sequence is TGTGCCAGCAGTGCAGGAGGTTCGCATGGCTACACCTTC.

The rearrangement joins TRBV4-1 to TRBJ1-1; D might be TRBD1 (5 bases). Deletions cut 1 base from V and 5 bases from J, with 11 bases between. This CDR3 spans 14 amino acids. The V gene's germline CDR1 is MGHRA and CDR2 YSYEKL. The chain's CDR3 is CASSQAKGQTEAFF. Written as DNA, the CDR3 is TGCGCCAGCAGCCAAGCTAAGGGGCAAACTGAAGCTTTCTTT.

This clone has just one count. The gene calls are TRBV11-3 and TRBJ1-4, with TRBD1 matching 9 bases. The CDR3 covers 16 residues. The trim removed 10 bases at V and 8 bases at J, leaving 17 bases unmatched. Per germline, CDR1 SGHNT and CDR2 YENEEA. CDR3: CATPRRSGTGFEKLFF. CDR3 sequence (DNA): TGTGCCACCCCCCGGAGATCCGGGACAGGGTTCGAAAAACTGTTTTTT.

V and J are TRBV2 and TRBJ1-2, with a tentative D call TRBD1 (5 bases). CDR1 is SNHLY and CDR2 is FYNNEI in the germline V gene. Trimming took 0 bases from V and 6 from J, leaving 14 bases between them. The CDR3 totals 15 residues. Here the CDR3 reads CASSEAGGRLDGYTF. The CDR3 DNA follows: TGTGCCAGCAGTGAAGCCGGGGGACGCTTAGATGGCTACACCTTC.

The chain links TRBV2 to TRBJ2-2, with 13 bases fitting TRBD2. This CDR3 has 17 amino acids. The junction had 9 bases not matched to a gene; V was cut back by 7 bases and J by 4 bases. From germline, CDR1 is SNHLY and CDR2 FYNNEI. This CDR3 reads CASTGLAGVGTTGELFF. The DNA for the CDR3 is TGTGCCAGCACTGGACTAGCGGGAGTAGGGACCACCGGGGAGCTGTTTTTT.

CDR3 bases: TGTGCCAGCAGCTGGGGGACTAGAGAGCAGTTCTTC. It specifies CASSWGTREQFF. The chain is built from TRBV5-6 and TRBJ2-1, with TRBD2 matching over 8 bases. The CDR3 is made up of 12 amino acids. V lost 3 bases and J lost 10; bases outside the gene matches: 3. Germline CDR1 is SGHDT and CDR2 is YYEEEE.